This entry lists 25 T cell receptor beta chains sequenced from one sample in a study of blood T cell repertoires in COVID-19. Using immunoSEQ multiplex PCR, the repertoire was profiled, and TCRdb retains in-frame clones only, with some absent. Altogether 110,000 to 150,000 clones are present, about 90% being singletons, with the ten largest covering more than 9.5%. Sequencing used peripheral blood. These receptors were collected from a woman older than 75 with acute or convalescent COVID-19.

The chain joins TRBV6-1 to TRBJ1-3, with D possibly being TRBD1 (6 bases). The CDR3 has 14 amino acids. Germline loops: CDR1 MNHNS, CDR2 SASEGT. V lost 1 base to trimming and J lost 3 bases, with 7 bases between them. CDR3 in DNA: TGTGCCAGCAGTGAAGAACAGGGTGGAAACACCATATATTTT. Encoded protein: CASSEEQGGNTIYF.

The chain couples TRBV27 to TRBJ1-2; the D gene is possibly TRBD1 (6 bases). The length of the CDR3 is 15 residues. The germline gives CDR1 MNHEY, CDR2 SMNVEV (reference sequence). The V end was cut by 6 bases, the J end by 8 bases, with 22 bases between. In DNA, the CDR3 is TGTGCCAGCAGACCTATCGACAGGACCTCTGGGGGCTACACCTTC. This translates into CASRPIDRTSGGYTF.

V and J are TRBV12-5 and TRBJ2-3; unclear D gene. V was trimmed by 1 base and J by 0 bases, leaving 11 bases between them. The CDR3 is 16 residues long. Per the germline V gene, CDR1 is LGHNT and CDR2 is FRNRAP. The CDR3 loop is CASGLAYVSSTDTQYF. CDR3 DNA sequence: TGTGCTAGTGGTTTGGCCTACGTGTCTAGCACAGATACGCAGTATTTT. Combining the CDR3 with reference TRBV12-5 and TRBJ2-3 gives the whole variable domain DARVTQTPRHKVTEMGQEVTMRCQPILGHNTVFWYRQTMMQGLELLAYFRNRAPLDDSGMPKDRFSAEMPDATLATLKIQPSEPRDSAVYFCASGLAYVSSTDTQYFGPGTRLTVL.

The rearrangement uses TRBV7-9 and TRBJ1-4, with 7 nucleotides matching TRBD1. The J segment lost 4 bases and the V segment lost 3 bases, leaving 11 bases of the junction unmatched. Germline lookup yields CDR1 SEHNR and CDR2 FQNEAQ (reference sequence). This CDR3 comprises 17 residues. The CDR3 is CASSFLNRGLFNEKLFF. CDR3 DNA sequence: TGTGCCAGCAGCTTCCTTAACAGGGGCCTATTTAATGAAAAACTGTTTTTT. Full variable domain (rest looked up from reference TRBV7-9 and TRBJ1-4): DTGVSQNPRHKITKRGQNVTFRCDPISEHNRLYWYRQTLGQGPEFLTYFQNEAQLEKSRLLSDRFSAERPKGSFSTLEIQRTEQGDSAMYLCASSFLNRGLFNEKLFFGSGTQLSVL.

This clone appeared once. The CDR3 loop is CASSIISGTGGRQFF. The DNA of the CDR3 is TGTGCCAGTAGTATTATTTCAGGGACAGGGGGTCGGCAGTTCTTC. The chain couples TRBV19 to TRBJ2-1; 11 nucleotides agree with TRBD1. CDR1 and CDR2 (germline): LNHDA, SQIVND (reference sequence). The trim removed 3 bases at V and 12 bases at J, leaving 10 bases unmatched. The length of the CDR3 is 15 residues.

The rearrangement joins TRBV3-1 (or the pseudogene TRBV3-2) to TRBJ1-2; TRBD1 matches 8 bases. The CDR3 covers 13 residues. Germline V gene data show CDR1 as LGHDT and CDR2 as YNNKEL (reference sequence). V shed 4 bases and J 6 bases; nucleotides not matched to a gene: 4. CDR3 region: CASSLRTGNGYTF. In DNA form, the CDR3 reads TGTGCCAGCAGCCTAAGGACAGGGAATGGCTACACCTTC.

V gene TRBV11-3 combines with J gene TRBJ2-1; TRBD2 matches at 9 bases. The CDR3 is 15 amino acids. V was clipped by 2 bases and J by 5 bases; unmatched bases: 4. Germline lookup yields CDR1 SGHNT and CDR2 YENEEA. CDR3 loop: CASSLLAGGHNEQFF. DNA for the CDR3: TGTGCCAGCAGCTTACTGGCGGGGGGGCACAATGAGCAGTTCTTC.

The chain combines TRBV27 with TRBJ2-7; 9 bases are shared with TRBD2. The CDR3 contains 15 residues. Germline lookup yields CDR1 MNHEY and CDR2 SMNVEV (reference sequence). V dropped 5 bases and J dropped 9; count of bases not matched to a gene: 14. The CDR3 region has the DNA TGTGCCAGCAGTCCCGCGGGAGGGGGATCAATTCGGCAGTACTTC. Translating it yields CASSPAGGGSIRQYF.

The V gene is TRBV18, the J gene TRBJ1-2; no definite D call. CDR1 KGHSH and CDR2 LQKENI come from the germline V gene. This CDR3 region has 15 residues. V lost 3 bases and J 3 bases, leaving 14 bases between the germline ends. The DNA of the CDR3 is TGTGCCAGCTCACCGTCCAGCCCAGACTACTATGGCTACACCTTC. Residues: CASSPSSPDYYGYTF.

The CDR3 nucleotides are TGTGCCAGCAGTTATGGGACAGGGTTAGGCTATGGCTACACCTTC. Translated, it gives CASSYGTGLGYGYTF. The rearrangement uses TRBV6-5 and TRBJ1-2; 9 nucleotides line up with TRBD1. The germline V gene has CDR1 MNHEY and CDR2 SVGAGI. The CDR3 spans 15 residues. V gave up 3 bases and J gave up 4 bases; unmatched junction bases: 6.

The chain couples TRBV3-1 (or the pseudogene TRBV3-2) to TRBJ1-2; 7 bases map to TRBD1. The CDR3 is made up of 12 amino acids. Germline loops: CDR1 LGHDT, CDR2 YNNKEL (reference sequence). The trim removed 4 bases at V and 7 bases at J, leaving 3 bases unmatched. For the CDR3, the DNA is TGTGCCAGCAGCCCCAACAGGGGTGGCTACACCTTC. It translates to CASSPNRGGYTF.

This sequence joins TRBV12-3 or TRBV12-4 and TRBJ2-7; D unresolved. Trimming took off 3 bases at V and 3 bases at J, with 9 bases between the two ends. This CDR3 spans 13 amino acids. CDR3 loop: CASSLAQSYEQYF. The CDR3 DNA sequence: TGTGCCAGCAGTTTGGCCCAAAGCTACGAGCAGTACTTC.

The chain has TRBV4-1 and TRBJ1-6; the D gene is possibly TRBD1 (6 bases). The CDR3 is 17 residues long. Trimming removed 4 bases from V and 5 bases from J, with 18 bases in between. Per the germline V gene, CDR1 is MGHRA and CDR2 is YSYEKL. The CDR3 loop reads CASSPLGRGSNNSPLHF. The CDR3 DNA reads TGCGCCAGCAGCCCCCTGGGCAGGGGCTCGAATAATTCACCCCTCCACTTT.

This chain joins TRBV5-1 and TRBJ1-1, with D possibly TRBD1 on 5 matching bases. The CDR3 runs 15 residues. Germline CDR1 and CDR2: SGHRS and YFSETQ. The germline V and J ends were trimmed by 2 bases and 1 base, with 12 bases remaining between them. The CDR3 spells CASSLLGTENTEAFF. In nucleotides, the CDR3 is TGCGCCAGCAGCTTATTGGGGACTGAGAACACTGAAGCTTTCTTT.

The rearrangement joins TRBV11-2 to TRBJ1-3; no reliable D call. With 5 bases removed from V and 4 bases from J, the gap between germline ends came to 15 bases. The CDR3 has 15 residues. Germline CDR1 is SGHAT and CDR2 is FQNNGV. Written as DNA, the CDR3 is TGTGCCAGCAGCCCAGACGGGAAAGCAGGAAACACCATATATTTT. Translation gives CASSPDGKAGNTIYF.

V usage is TRBV9 and J usage is TRBJ2-1, with TRBD2 matching 7 bases. The CDR3 has 15 residues. The V and J ends lost 3 bases and 2 bases, in that order; junction bases with no gene match: 5. CDR1 and CDR2 (germline): SGDLS, YYNGEE. The CDR3 region has the DNA TGTGCCAGCAGCGCTCGACTAGCCACCTACAATGAGCAGTTCTTC. The encoded protein is CASSARLATYNEQFF.

This chain links TRBV5-1 with TRBJ2-7; the D is unclear. Germline loops: CDR1 SGHRS, CDR2 YFSETQ. V shed 5 bases and J shed 2 bases, with 11 bases lying between them. CDR3 size: 13 residues. Written as DNA, the CDR3 is TGCGCCAGCAGGCCCGGCGGAACCTACGAGCAGTACTTC. Encoded protein: CASRPGGTYEQYF.

The chain uses TRBV20-1 and TRBJ1-1, with unresolved D. V shed 3 bases and J shed 1 base, with 6 bases lying between them. From germline, CDR1 is DFQATT and CDR2 SNEGSKA (reference sequence). The CDR3 extends over 12 amino acids. The CDR3 sequence: CSASFSNTEAFF. CDR3 sequence (DNA): TGCAGTGCTAGTTTCTCGAACACTGAAGCTTTCTTT.

The chain carries TRBV18 and TRBJ2-7; 9 bases are shared with TRBD1. With V trimmed by 7 bases and J by 4 bases, 5 bases remained unmatched. CDR1 is KGHSH, CDR2 LQKENI, per germline. The CDR3 spans 13 residues. CDR3 DNA sequence: TGTGCCAGCTGCACAGGGGGCGGATACGAGCAGTACTTC. This encodes CASCTGGGYEQYF.

The chain joins TRBV5-1 to TRBJ2-1; TRBD1 aligns across 9 bases. The CDR3 consists of 17 residues. Germline loops: CDR1 SGHRS, CDR2 YFSETQ. The V and J ends lost 0 bases and 4 bases, in that order; junction bases with no gene match: 8. The CDR3 region is CASSLGVGQGKYNEQFF. The DNA for the CDR3 is TGCGCCAGCAGCTTGGGAGTGGGACAGGGTAAATACAATGAGCAGTTCTTC. The variable domain in full, with the rest retrieved from reference TRBV5-1 and TRBJ2-1, is KAGVTQTPRYLIKTRGQQVTLSCSPISGHRSVSWYQQTPGQGLQFLFEYFSETQRNKGNFPGRFSGRQFSNSRSEMNVSTLELGDSALYLCASSLGVGQGKYNEQFFGPGTRLTVL.

This chain connects TRBV4-1 to TRBJ2-6; the match to TRBD2 covers 8 bases. V lost 8 bases to trimming and J lost 0 bases; unmatched junction nucleotides: 6. Germline-derived CDR1 and CDR2 are MGHRA and YSYEKL. CDR3 size: 16 residues. The CDR3 sequence: CASSPGGGSGANVLTF. DNA of the CDR3: TGCGCCAGCTCCCCCGGGGGGGGCTCTGGGGCCAACGTCCTGACTTTC.

The chain has TRBV18 and TRBJ2-2, with 8 positions matching TRBD1. The ends lost 2 bases at V and 9 bases at J; junction bases unmatched: 8. Germline CDR1 KGHSH, CDR2 LQKENI. The CDR3 loop spans 15 amino acids. This CDR3 reads CASSPGTGPKRELFF. In nucleotides, the CDR3 is TGTGCCAGCTCACCAGGGACAGGTCCTAAAAGGGAGCTGTTTTTT. The whole variable domain, filled in from reference TRBV18 and TRBJ2-2, reads NAGVMQNPRHLVRRRGQEARLRCSPMKGHSHVYWYRQLPEEGLKFMVYLQKENIIDESGMPKERFSAEFPKEGPSILRIQQVVRGDSAAYFCASSPGTGPKRELFFGEGSRLTVL.

The J gene is TRBJ1-2, the V gene TRBV6-5; 9 bases line up with TRBD1. The germline V gene encodes CDR1 MNHEY and CDR2 SVGAGI. The CDR3 contains 13 residues. V dropped 4 bases and J dropped 8; count of bases not matched to a gene: 5. Here the CDR3 reads CASSWTGEWGYTF. The CDR3 region has the DNA TGTGCCAGCAGTTGGACAGGGGAATGGGGCTACACCTTC.

This chain joins TRBV4-1 and TRBJ1-1; a possible D gene is TRBD1 (5 bases). The V gene lost 1 base and the J gene lost 1 base, with 13 bases spanning the gap. The CDR3 contains 16 residues. Germline values: CDR1 MGHRA, CDR2 YSYEKL. The CDR3: CASSQGMDIPNTEAFF. The CDR3, as DNA: TGCGCCAGCAGCCAAGGGATGGACATCCCGAACACTGAAGCTTTCTTT.

This chain connects TRBV10-3 to TRBJ1-2; TRBD1 agrees at 9 bases. V shed 1 base and J 8 bases; nucleotides not matched to a gene: 8. From germline, CDR1 is ENHRY and CDR2 SYGVKD. The CDR3 has 15 amino acids. The CDR3 loop is CAISELRQGEGGYTF. The CDR3 DNA reads TGTGCCATCAGTGAGTTGCGACAGGGGGAAGGGGGCTACACCTTC.